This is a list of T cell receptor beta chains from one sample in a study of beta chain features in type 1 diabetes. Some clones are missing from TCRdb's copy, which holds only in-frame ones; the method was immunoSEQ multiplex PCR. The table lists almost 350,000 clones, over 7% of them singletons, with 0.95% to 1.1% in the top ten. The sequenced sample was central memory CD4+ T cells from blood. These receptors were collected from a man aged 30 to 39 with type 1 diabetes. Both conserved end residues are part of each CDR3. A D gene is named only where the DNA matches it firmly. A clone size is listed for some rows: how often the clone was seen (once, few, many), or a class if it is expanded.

CDR3 DNA: TGTGCCAGCAGCTCGGGACAGGGTATCTACGAGCAGTACTTC
CDR3 protein: CASSSGQGIYEQYF
V gene: TRBV11-2
D gene: TRBD1
clone size: few
J gene: TRBJ2-7

CDR3 DNA: TGTGCCAGCAGTGAAATGAGGAGCTCCTACAATGAGCAGTTCTTC
CDR3 protein: CASSEMRSSYNEQFF
V gene: TRBV2
D gene: .
clone size: few
J gene: TRBJ2-1

CDR3 DNA: TGTGCCAGCAGCTTAGTGGGAGTTAATGAAAAACTGTTTTTT
CDR3 protein: CASSLVGVNEKLFF
V gene: TRBV7-2
D gene: .
clone size: .
J gene: TRBJ1-4

CDR3 DNA: TGTGCCAGCAGCTTAGCGCCTAGCGGGGTAGAGACCCAGTACTTC
CDR3 protein: CASSLAPSGVETQYF
V gene: TRBV7-2
D gene: TRBD2
clone size: .
J gene: TRBJ2-5

CDR3 DNA: TGTGCCAGCAGCCGATCAGGGGGGCGCACTGAAGCTTTCTTT
CDR3 protein: CASSRSGGRTEAFF
V gene: TRBV6-5
D gene: TRBD1
clone size: few
J gene: TRBJ1-1

CDR3 DNA: TGTGCCAGCAGTTCGAGCTCCTACAATGAGCAGTTCTTC
CDR3 protein: CASSSSSYNEQFF
V gene: TRBV28
D gene: .
clone size: .
J gene: TRBJ2-1

CDR3 DNA: TGCGCCAGCAGCTTGGCCTTACAGGGGAGGAGCTACACCTTC
CDR3 protein: CASSLALQGRSYTF
V gene: TRBV5-1
D gene: TRBD1
clone size: few
J gene: TRBJ1-2

CDR3 DNA: TGTGCCAGCAGCTTGGGAGGGACTAGCGGGGGGACCACAGATACGCAGTATTTT
CDR3 protein: CASSLGGTSGGTTDTQYF
V gene: TRBV7-9
D gene: TRBD2
clone size: .
J gene: TRBJ2-3

CDR3 DNA: TGTGCCAGCAGTAACAGGGGGGGCCATGGCTACACCTTC
CDR3 protein: CASSNRGGHGYTF
V gene: TRBV6-5
D gene: TRBD1
clone size: .
J gene: TRBJ1-2

CDR3 DNA: TGTGCCAGCAGTGCACAGGGCCGGGGCACCGGGGAGCTGTTTTTT
CDR3 protein: CASSAQGRGTGELFF
V gene: TRBV2
D gene: .
clone size: .
J gene: TRBJ2-2

CDR3 DNA: TGTGCCAGCGGCCTGTACGGAGGGCAAAACTATGGCTACACCTTC
CDR3 protein: CASGLYGGQNYGYTF
V gene: TRBV7-9
D gene: .
clone size: .
J gene: TRBJ1-2

CDR3 DNA: TGTGCCAGCAGACCGGGACAGGGGACCGGGGAGCTGTTTTTT
CDR3 protein: CASRPGQGTGELFF
V gene: TRBV5-5
D gene: TRBD1
clone size: many
J gene: TRBJ2-2

CDR3 DNA: TGTGCTAGTGGTTTGGATGGGGGTACGCAGTATTTT
CDR3 protein: CASGLDGGTQYF
V gene: TRBV12-5
D gene: .
clone size: many
J gene: TRBJ2-3

CDR3 DNA: TGTGCCAGCAGACTAAAAAGACTAGCGGGGGGTACAGATACGCAGTATTTT
CDR3 protein: CASRLKRLAGGTDTQYF
V gene: TRBV11-2
D gene: TRBD2
clone size: .
J gene: TRBJ2-3

CDR3 DNA: TGTGCCACCAGCAGAGCGGGGCTGGAGCTGAGGGGTGAGCAGTTCTTC
CDR3 protein: CATSRAGLELRGEQFF
V gene: TRBV15
D gene: .
clone size: .
J gene: TRBJ2-1

CDR3 DNA: TGCAGTCAGGCACAGCTAGAGACCCAGTACTTC
CDR3 protein: CSQAQLETQYF
V gene: TRBV20-1
D gene: .
clone size: few
J gene: TRBJ2-5

CDR3 DNA: TGTGCCAGCAGGGCCACGGTTGCGTATTTT
CDR3 protein: CASRATVAYF
V gene: TRBV7-2
D gene: .
clone size: .
J gene: TRBJ2-3

CDR3 DNA: TGTGCCAGCAGCCCGAGCCGAGAAAGCACAGATACGCAGTATTTT
CDR3 protein: CASSPSRESTDTQYF
V gene: TRBV6-5
D gene: .
clone size: .
J gene: TRBJ2-3

CDR3 DNA: TGTGCCAGCAGCTCCGTGCAGGGCGAAGAGACCCAGTACTTC
CDR3 protein: CASSSVQGEETQYF
V gene: TRBV7-2
D gene: .
clone size: few
J gene: TRBJ2-5

CDR3 DNA: TGTGCCAGCAGTTACGGTAGGATGGGCCAAGAGACCCAGTACTTC
CDR3 protein: CASSYGRMGQETQYF
V gene: TRBV6-5
D gene: .
clone size: few
J gene: TRBJ2-5

CDR3 DNA: TGTGCCAGCAGCTCACAGCGGGGGATTGAGCAGTTCTTC
CDR3 protein: CASSSQRGIEQFF
V gene: TRBV5-6
D gene: TRBD2
clone size: few
J gene: TRBJ2-1

CDR3 DNA: TGTGCCAGCTCACTTAGGCCATCCGCGAACACCGGGGAGCTGTTTTTT
CDR3 protein: CASSLRPSANTGELFF
V gene: TRBV18
D gene: .
clone size: few
J gene: TRBJ2-2

CDR3 DNA: TGTGCCAGCCGGCACGGGACGCTGGATTCACCCCTCCACTTT
CDR3 protein: CASRHGTLDSPLHF
V gene: TRBV5-4
D gene: .
clone size: .
J gene: TRBJ1-6

CDR3 DNA: TGCGCCAGCAGCCTCAACCCAGGGAGCAATGAGCAGTTCTTC
CDR3 protein: CASSLNPGSNEQFF
V gene: TRBV5-1
D gene: .
clone size: .
J gene: TRBJ2-1

CDR3 DNA: TGTGCCAGCAGCCCGCTAGCGGGGGGCTCCGGGGAGCTGTTTTTT
CDR3 protein: CASSPLAGGSGELFF
V gene: TRBV13
D gene: TRBD2
clone size: few
J gene: TRBJ2-2

CDR3 DNA: TGTGCCAGCAGCGCTACAGGGAAGCGCACTGAAGCTTTCTTT
CDR3 protein: CASSATGKRTEAFF
V gene: TRBV9
D gene: .
clone size: many
J gene: TRBJ1-1

CDR3 DNA: TGTGCCAGCAGCTTGAGCGGGGATCAAGAGACCCAGTACTTC
CDR3 protein: CASSLSGDQETQYF
V gene: TRBV7-2
D gene: TRBD2
clone size: few
J gene: TRBJ2-5

CDR3 DNA: TGTGCCAGCAGCGTGAGGGGTGGGACAGAATTTACCGGGGAGCTGTTTTTT
CDR3 protein: CASSVRGGTEFTGELFF
V gene: TRBV9
D gene: TRBD1
clone size: few
J gene: TRBJ2-2

CDR3 DNA: TGTGCCAGCAGCCCGGGGACTAGCGGGAATCAAGAGACCCAGTACTTC
CDR3 protein: CASSPGTSGNQETQYF
V gene: TRBV7-7
D gene: TRBD2
clone size: .
J gene: TRBJ2-5

CDR3 DNA: TGTGCCAGCAGTCACCATGGGGAAAGGGGCACTGAAGCTTTCTTT
CDR3 protein: CASSHHGERGTEAFF
V gene: TRBV2
D gene: .
clone size: .
J gene: TRBJ1-1

CDR3 DNA: TGTGCCAGCAGCTTAATGGGACAAGAGACCCAGTACTTC
CDR3 protein: CASSLMGQETQYF
V gene: TRBV7-2
D gene: .
clone size: few
J gene: TRBJ2-5

CDR3 DNA: TGTGCCAGTAGTCAACGAAGGGGGTCCTACAATGAGCAGTTCTTC
CDR3 protein: CASSQRRGSYNEQFF
V gene: TRBV19
D gene: .
clone size: .
J gene: TRBJ2-1

CDR3 DNA: TGCGCCAGCAGCTTTGGCGCAGTGGATGGCTACACCTTC
CDR3 protein: CASSFGAVDGYTF
V gene: TRBV5-1
D gene: .
clone size: .
J gene: TRBJ1-2

CDR3 DNA: TGTGCCAGCAGCCCGGGGACGGTAGGCTCCTACGAGCAGTACTTC
CDR3 protein: CASSPGTVGSYEQYF
V gene: TRBV9
D gene: .
clone size: few
J gene: TRBJ2-7

CDR3 DNA: TGTGCCCGGAGGGGAACGGCGAATTCCTATGGCTACACCTTC
CDR3 protein: CARRGTANSYGYTF
V gene: TRBV30
D gene: .
clone size: .
J gene: TRBJ1-2

CDR3 DNA: TGTGCCAGCAGTTACTCGCGACAGGGCCGGGGAGGCTACACCTTC
CDR3 protein: CASSYSRQGRGGYTF
V gene: TRBV25-1
D gene: TRBD1
clone size: few
J gene: TRBJ1-2

CDR3 DNA: TGTGCCATCAGTGGAGGCCAGAGAGGTGGCTACACCTTC
CDR3 protein: CAISGGQRGGYTF
V gene: TRBV10-3
D gene: .
clone size: many
J gene: TRBJ1-2

CDR3 DNA: TGTGCCAGCAGTTTTGCATCCAATCAGCCCCAGCATTTT
CDR3 protein: CASSFASNQPQHF
V gene: TRBV6-5
D gene: .
clone size: .
J gene: TRBJ1-5

CDR3 DNA: TGTGCCAGCAGTCAGGACAGGCGTGAAGCTTTCTTT
CDR3 protein: CASSQDRREAFF
V gene: TRBV6-5
D gene: TRBD1
clone size: .
J gene: TRBJ1-1

CDR3 DNA: TGTGCCAGCAGTTTATTATCGCCGAGGGGAAGCACAGATACGCAGTATTTT
CDR3 protein: CASSLLSPRGSTDTQYF
V gene: TRBV27
D gene: .
clone size: .
J gene: TRBJ2-3

CDR3 DNA: TGTGCCAGCAGCGTAGCTACCAGCGGGGGGGCCGCAGATACGCAGTATTTT
CDR3 protein: CASSVATSGGAADTQYF
V gene: TRBV9
D gene: TRBD2
clone size: few
J gene: TRBJ2-3

CDR3 DNA: TGTGCCAGCAGCCAAGATCTAGGGGGAAGCTACAATGAGCAGTTCTTC
CDR3 protein: CASSQDLGGSYNEQFF
V gene: TRBV14
D gene: .
clone size: .
J gene: TRBJ2-1

CDR3 DNA: TGTGCCATCTTCGCATCGGAGAACACTGAAGCTTTCTTT
CDR3 protein: CAIFASENTEAFF
V gene: TRBV10-3
D gene: .
clone size: .
J gene: TRBJ1-1

CDR3 DNA: TGTGCCAGCCCAAGGCGGGTCTACGAGCAGTACTTC
CDR3 protein: CASPRRVYEQYF
V gene: TRBV6-5
D gene: .
clone size: .
J gene: TRBJ2-7

CDR3 DNA: TGCGCCAGCAGCCAAGATGCGGGGGGGAGCACAGATACGCAGTATTTT
CDR3 protein: CASSQDAGGSTDTQYF
V gene: TRBV4-3
D gene: TRBD2
clone size: .
J gene: TRBJ2-3

CDR3 DNA: TGCGCCAGCAGGTCCGACAGGAGCGACCAAGATGGCTACACCTTC
CDR3 protein: CASRSDRSDQDGYTF
V gene: TRBV5-1
D gene: .
clone size: .
J gene: TRBJ1-2

CDR3 DNA: TGTGCCATCAGTGACCCCGCTTGGTCGACAGGGTCCACCGGGGAGCTGTTTTTT
CDR3 protein: CAISDPAWSTGSTGELFF
V gene: TRBV6-1
D gene: TRBD1
clone size: .
J gene: TRBJ2-2

CDR3 DNA: TGTGCCAGTAGATGGGTCCGAGGTAAAAACACTGAAGCTTTCTTT
CDR3 protein: CASRWVRGKNTEAFF
V gene: TRBV19
D gene: .
clone size: .
J gene: TRBJ1-1

CDR3 DNA: TGCGCCAGCAGCTTGGAGACAATGATAGGCTACACCTTC
CDR3 protein: CASSLETMIGYTF
V gene: TRBV5-1
D gene: .
clone size: .
J gene: TRBJ1-2